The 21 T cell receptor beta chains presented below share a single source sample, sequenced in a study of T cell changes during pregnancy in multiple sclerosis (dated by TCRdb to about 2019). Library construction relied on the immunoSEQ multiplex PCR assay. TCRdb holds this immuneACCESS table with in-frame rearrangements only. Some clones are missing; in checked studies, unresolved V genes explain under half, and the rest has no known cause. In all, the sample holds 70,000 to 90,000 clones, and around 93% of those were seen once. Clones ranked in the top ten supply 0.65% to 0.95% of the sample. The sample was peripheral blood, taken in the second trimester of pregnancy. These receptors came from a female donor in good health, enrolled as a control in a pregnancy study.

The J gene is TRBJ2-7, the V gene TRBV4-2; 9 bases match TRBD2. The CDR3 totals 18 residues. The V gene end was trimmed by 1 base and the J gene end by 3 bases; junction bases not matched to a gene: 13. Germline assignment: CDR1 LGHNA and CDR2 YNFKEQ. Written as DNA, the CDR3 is TGTGCCAGCAGCCAAGTTCTATCGACTAGCGGAGGAAACTACGAGCAGTACTTC. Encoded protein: CASSQVLSTSGGNYEQYF.

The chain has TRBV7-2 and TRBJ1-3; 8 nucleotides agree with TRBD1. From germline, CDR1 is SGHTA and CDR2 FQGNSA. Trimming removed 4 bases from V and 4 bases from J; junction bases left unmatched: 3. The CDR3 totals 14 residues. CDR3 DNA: TGTGCCAGCAGCTCCAGGGGGCAAGGAAACACCATATATTTT. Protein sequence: CASSSRGQGNTIYF.

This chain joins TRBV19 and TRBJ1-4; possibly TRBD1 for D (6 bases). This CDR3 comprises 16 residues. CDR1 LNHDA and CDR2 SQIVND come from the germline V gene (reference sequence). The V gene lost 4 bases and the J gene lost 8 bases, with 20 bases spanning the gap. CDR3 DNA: TGTGCCAGTAGTAGCCCCCACAGGGTTGATGAAGAAAAACTGTTTTTT. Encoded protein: CASSSPHRVDEEKLFF.

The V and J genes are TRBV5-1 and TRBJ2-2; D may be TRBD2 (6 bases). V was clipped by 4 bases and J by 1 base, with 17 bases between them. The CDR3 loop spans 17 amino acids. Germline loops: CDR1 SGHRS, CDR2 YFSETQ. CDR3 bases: TGCGCCAGCAGCCTGGAGGGCCCCGGGGGGAACACCGGGGAGCTGTTTTTT. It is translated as CASSLEGPGGNTGELFF.

CDR3 protein: CASSRSGGYTDTQYF. In DNA, the CDR3 is TGTGCCAGTAGTAGAAGCGGGGGGTACACAGATACGCAGTATTTT. The chain combines TRBV19 with TRBJ2-3, with 9 bases fitting TRBD2. J was trimmed by 2 bases and V by 4 bases; bases with no gene match: 4. This CDR3 comprises 15 residues. Germline-derived CDR1 and CDR2 are LNHDA and SQIVND (reference sequence).

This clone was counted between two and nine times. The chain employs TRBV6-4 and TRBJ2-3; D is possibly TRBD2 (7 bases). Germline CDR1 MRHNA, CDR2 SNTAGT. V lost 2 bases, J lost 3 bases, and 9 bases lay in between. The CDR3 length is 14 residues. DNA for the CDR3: TGTGCCAGCAGTGACGGGGGGGCTACAGATACGCAGTATTTT. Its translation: CASSDGGATDTQYF.

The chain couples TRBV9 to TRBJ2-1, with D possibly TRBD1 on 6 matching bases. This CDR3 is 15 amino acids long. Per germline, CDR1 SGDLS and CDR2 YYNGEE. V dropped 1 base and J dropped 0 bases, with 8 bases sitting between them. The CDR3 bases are TGTGCCAGCAGCGTAACAGGGAGCTCCTACAATGAGCAGTTCTTC. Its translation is CASSVTGSSYNEQFF.

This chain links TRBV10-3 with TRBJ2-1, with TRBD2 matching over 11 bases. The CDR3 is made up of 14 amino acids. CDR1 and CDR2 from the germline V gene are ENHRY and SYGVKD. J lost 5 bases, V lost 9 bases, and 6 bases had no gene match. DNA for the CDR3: TGTGCCATACCTAGCGGGGGGACGGACAATGAGCAGTTCTTC. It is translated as CAIPSGGTDNEQFF.

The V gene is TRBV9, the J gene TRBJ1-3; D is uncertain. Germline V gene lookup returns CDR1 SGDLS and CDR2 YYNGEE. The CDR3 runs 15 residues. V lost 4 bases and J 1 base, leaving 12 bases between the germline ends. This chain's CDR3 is CASSPLADSGNTIYF. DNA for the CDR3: TGTGCCAGCAGCCCCCTAGCGGATTCTGGAAACACCATATATTTT.

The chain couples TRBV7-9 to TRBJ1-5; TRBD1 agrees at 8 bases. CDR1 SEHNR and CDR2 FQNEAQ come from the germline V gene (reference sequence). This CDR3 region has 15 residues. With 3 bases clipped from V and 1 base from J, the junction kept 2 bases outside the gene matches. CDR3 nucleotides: TGTGCCAGCAGCTTTGGACAGGGAAGCAATCAGCCCCAGCATTTT. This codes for CASSFGQGSNQPQHF.

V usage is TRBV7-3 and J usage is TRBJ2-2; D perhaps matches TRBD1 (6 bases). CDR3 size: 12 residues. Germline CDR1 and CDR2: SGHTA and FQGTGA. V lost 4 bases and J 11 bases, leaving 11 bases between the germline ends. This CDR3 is CASSSDSPELFF. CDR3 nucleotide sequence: TGTGCCAGCAGCTCGGACAGCCCTGAGCTGTTTTTT.

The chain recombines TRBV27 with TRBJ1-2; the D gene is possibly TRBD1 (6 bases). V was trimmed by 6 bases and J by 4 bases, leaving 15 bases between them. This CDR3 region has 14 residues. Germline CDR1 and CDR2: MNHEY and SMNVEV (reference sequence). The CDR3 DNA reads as TGTGCCAGCAGCCCTGGACAGATACTCTATGGCTACACCTTC. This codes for CASSPGQILYGYTF.

This CDR3 is CSGGGIGYNTEAFF. CDR3 in DNA: TGCAGCGGGGGGGGGATAGGATATAACACTGAAGCTTTCTTT. The chain has TRBV29-1 and TRBJ1-1, with D maybe TRBD1 (5 bases). V lost 7 bases and J lost 2, with 17 bases in between. The CDR3 covers 14 residues. Germline V gives CDR1 SQVTM, CDR2 ANQGSEA.

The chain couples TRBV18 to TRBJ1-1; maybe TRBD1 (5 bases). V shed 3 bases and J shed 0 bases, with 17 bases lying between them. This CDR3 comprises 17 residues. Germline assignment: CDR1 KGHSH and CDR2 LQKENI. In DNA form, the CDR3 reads TGTGCCAGCTCACCCTATGGCGGGGGGATCATGAACACTGAAGCTTTCTTT. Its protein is CASSPYGGGIMNTEAFF.

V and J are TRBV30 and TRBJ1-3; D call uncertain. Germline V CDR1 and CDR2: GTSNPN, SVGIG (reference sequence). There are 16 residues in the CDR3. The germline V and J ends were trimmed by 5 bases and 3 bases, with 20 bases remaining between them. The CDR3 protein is CAWCPSGFIFGNTIYF. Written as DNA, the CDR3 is TGTGCCTGGTGTCCCTCGGGATTTATCTTTGGAAACACCATATATTTT.

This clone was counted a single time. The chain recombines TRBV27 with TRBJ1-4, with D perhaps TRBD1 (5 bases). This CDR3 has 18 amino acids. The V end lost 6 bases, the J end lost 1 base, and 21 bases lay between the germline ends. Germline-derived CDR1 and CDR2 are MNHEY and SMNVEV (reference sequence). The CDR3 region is CASSLFSVQGGTNEKLFF. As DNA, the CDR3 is TGTGCCAGCAGCCTCTTCTCGGTGCAGGGTGGAACTAATGAAAAACTGTTTTTT.

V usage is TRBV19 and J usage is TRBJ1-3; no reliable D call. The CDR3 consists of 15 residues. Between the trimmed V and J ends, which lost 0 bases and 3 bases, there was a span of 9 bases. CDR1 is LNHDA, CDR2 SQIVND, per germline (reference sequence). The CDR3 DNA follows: TGTGCCAGTAGTATAGATTTGTCAGATGGAAACACCATATATTTT. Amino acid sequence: CASSIDLSDGNTIYF.

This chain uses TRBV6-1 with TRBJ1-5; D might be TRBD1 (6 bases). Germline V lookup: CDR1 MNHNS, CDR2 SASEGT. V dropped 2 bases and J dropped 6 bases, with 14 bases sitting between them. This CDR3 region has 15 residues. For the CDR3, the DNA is TGTGCCAGCAGTGAATATTGGGACAAAGGTCAGCCCCAGCATTTT. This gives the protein CASSEYWDKGQPQHF.

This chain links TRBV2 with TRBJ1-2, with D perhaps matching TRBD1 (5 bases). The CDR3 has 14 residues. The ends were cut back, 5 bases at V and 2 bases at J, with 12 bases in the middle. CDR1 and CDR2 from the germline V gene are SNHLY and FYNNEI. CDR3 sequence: CASSPDSDNYGYTF. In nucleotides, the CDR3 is TGTGCCAGCAGTCCTGACAGCGACAACTATGGCTACACCTTC.

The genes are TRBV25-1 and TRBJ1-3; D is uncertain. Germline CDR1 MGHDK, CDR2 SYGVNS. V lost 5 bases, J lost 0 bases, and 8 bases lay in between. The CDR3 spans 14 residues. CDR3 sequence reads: CASSLRDSGNTIYF. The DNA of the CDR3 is TGTGCCAGCAGTCTACGGGACTCTGGAAACACCATATATTTT.

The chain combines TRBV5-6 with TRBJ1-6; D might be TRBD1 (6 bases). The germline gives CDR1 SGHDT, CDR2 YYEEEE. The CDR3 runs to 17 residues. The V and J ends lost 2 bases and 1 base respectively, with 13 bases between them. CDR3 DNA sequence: TGTGCCAGCAGCTTCCGCAGGGGAGAATCCTATAATTCACCCCTCCACTTT. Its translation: CASSFRRGESYNSPLHF.